This T cell receptor (beta chain) was profiled in a study of blood T cells in healthy people across ages. Then a second PCR, running about 6 to 11 cycles, was carried out with a sample-barcoded 5' primer and a J-beta primer mix. TCRdb reprocessed the 5' RACE reads via MiXCR and lists one record per CDR3 protein. In the table there are around 1,900,000 distinct CDR3 sequences, around 42% of which are singletons. With regard to this clonotype: What it binds is unknown.

The CDR3 covers 15 residues. Germline loops: CDR1 SGDLS, CDR2 YYNGEE. The J segment lost 7 bases and the V segment lost 4 bases, leaving 9 bases of the junction unmatched. Whole-study findings and limits: Calculation of diversity from one million T cells yielded estimates considered to be underestimates. As age increased, TCR beta diversity per million T cells fell in a roughly linear fashion.

Each sample had at least 7 million PBMCs isolated. Each sample yielded at least 6 micrograms of PBMC total RNA. The chain joins TRBV9 to TRBJ2-1, with TRBD2 matching 9 bases. The receptor was isolated from a human donor in good health. Sequenced: blood. As DNA, the CDR3 is TGTGCCAGCAGCCCCCGCGGGGGGGGCGGGAATGAGCAGTTCTTC. Amino acid sequence: CASSPRGGGGNEQFF.